What follows are 13 T cell receptor beta chains derived from one specimen sequenced in a study of PD-L1 blockade in urothelial cancer. Clones were sequenced by immunoSEQ multiplex PCR, and TCRdb holds only the in-frame ones, with some missing. The data hold about 43,000 clones, with roughly 80% observed a single time. Time point described: peripheral blood 6 weeks after treatment start. Here the sequenced sample was PBMCs, taken around atezolizumab (anti-PD-L1) treatment. The receptors come from a man in his 60s with urothelial cancer.

CDR3 residues: CASSLAGTGNTIYF. DNA of the CDR3: TGTGCCAGCAGCTTGGCAGGGACTGGAAACACCATATATTTT. The rearrangement uses TRBV5-4 and TRBJ1-3; perhaps TRBD1 as D (5 bases). Trimming removed 0 bases at V and 2 bases at J, with 6 bases between. Germline-derived CDR1 and CDR2 are SGHNT and YYREEE (reference sequence). The CDR3 is 14 amino acids.

This rearrangement joins TRBV28 to TRBJ1-2, with TRBD1 as a possible D gene (5 bases). CDR1 is MDHEN, CDR2 SYDVKM, per germline. CDR3 length: 17 amino acids. The V end was cut by 0 bases, the J end by 5 bases, with 19 bases between. The CDR3 region is CASSLWGLRQKGYGYTF. CDR3 DNA: TGTGCCAGCAGTTTATGGGGGTTGCGACAGAAAGGTTATGGCTACACCTTC.

The gene calls are TRBV15 and TRBJ2-3; 9 positions agree with TRBD2. J lost 5 bases, V lost 1 base, and 7 bases had no gene match. The V gene's germline CDR1 is LNHNV and CDR2 YYDKDF (reference sequence). This CDR3 is built from 16 residues. The CDR3 sequence: CATSRVRGGPIDTQYF. The CDR3 bases are TGTGCCACCAGCAGAGTGCGGGGGGGCCCTATAGATACGCAGTATTTT.

This clone was observed once. The chain uses TRBV10-2 and TRBJ2-7; TRBD2 matches 7 bases. CDR1 is WSHSY, CDR2 SAAADI, per germline. CDR3 size: 15 residues. J was trimmed by 1 base and V by 9 bases; bases with no gene match: 12. The CDR3 sequence: CASGPPRDYSYEQYF. Written as DNA, the CDR3 is TGCGCCAGTGGCCCCCCTCGGGACTATTCCTACGAGCAGTACTTC.

This chain connects TRBV28 to TRBJ1-6; TRBD1 is a possible D gene (5 bases). In germline, CDR1 is MDHEN, CDR2 SYDVKM. Trimming cost V 3 bases and J 8 bases, with 14 bases left between them. The length of the CDR3 is 15 residues. CDR3 sequence (DNA): TGTGCCAGCAGTTTTGTAGGGGTTCGGGATTCACCCCTCCACTTT. It encodes CASSFVGVRDSPLHF. Variable domain in full (rest from reference TRBV28 and TRBJ1-6): DVKVTQSSRYLVKRTGEKVFLECVQDMDHENMFWYRQDPGLGLRLIYFSYDVKMKEKGDIPEGYSVSREKKERFSLILESASTNQTSMYLCASSFVGVRDSPLHFGNGTRLTVT.

Only one count was recorded for this clone. The rearrangement links TRBV2 to TRBJ2-2; 12 nucleotides line up with TRBD2. After removal of 2 bases from V and 3 bases from J, the junction contained 7 bases not matched to a gene. The CDR3 extends over 18 amino acids. Germline V gene sequence: CDR1 SNHLY, CDR2 FYNNEI. The CDR3 sequence: CASSERLAGAPDTGELFF. CDR3 bases: TGTGCCAGCAGTGAACGACTAGCGGGGGCCCCCGACACCGGGGAGCTGTTTTTT.

The chain is built from TRBV28 and TRBJ1-5; D remains unclear. The V gene's germline CDR1 is MDHEN and CDR2 SYDVKM. V was pared by 3 bases and J by 3 bases, with 9 bases between. There are 14 residues in the CDR3. The CDR3 is CASSFPGVNQPQHF. CDR3 in DNA: TGTGCCAGCAGTTTTCCCGGGGTCAATCAGCCCCAGCATTTT.

The chain employs TRBV28 and TRBJ2-1, with D unresolved. Looked up from germline, CDR1 is MDHEN and CDR2 is SYDVKM. CDR3 length: 14 residues. The ends were cut back, 6 bases at V and 8 bases at J, with 17 bases in the middle. The CDR3, as DNA: TGTGCCAGCAGCCCAGAAGTTCATGCCCATGAGCAGTTCTTC. It translates to CASSPEVHAHEQFF.

In its sample, this clone was seen a few times. The J gene is TRBJ1-1, the V gene TRBV6-5; no definite D call. This CDR3 spans 13 amino acids. Deletions cut 0 bases from V and 8 bases from J, with 10 bases between. Germline lookup yields CDR1 MNHEY and CDR2 SVGAGI. The CDR3 DNA reads as TGTGCCAGCAGTTACTCGATTAAACAAGAAGCTTTCTTT. Protein: CASSYSIKQEAFF.

V is TRBV7-2 and J is TRBJ1-1, with a weak D call TRBD1 (5 bases). This CDR3 spans 14 amino acids. The ends were cut back, 3 bases at V and 1 base at J, with 9 bases in the middle. Germline V gene sequence: CDR1 SGHTA, CDR2 FQGNSA. The CDR3 here is CASSLGQPNTEAFF. The CDR3 DNA reads as TGTGCCAGCAGCTTGGGGCAGCCGAACACTGAAGCTTTCTTT.

The chain couples TRBV5-6 to TRBJ2-7; a weak D match, TRBD2 (5 bases). Germline V gene data show CDR1 as SGHDT and CDR2 as YYEEEE. With 4 bases removed from V and 0 bases from J, the gap between germline ends came to 11 bases. The CDR3 sequence is 14 residues long. DNA for the CDR3: TGTGCCAGCAGCCCGACTGAGGGCTCCTACGAGCAGTACTTC. Residues: CASSPTEGSYEQYF. The whole variable domain, filled in from reference TRBV5-6 and TRBJ2-7, reads DAGVTQSPTHLIKTRGQQVTLRCSPKSGHDTVSWYQQALGQGPQFIFQYYEEEERQRGNFPDRFSGHQFPNYSSELNVNALLLGDSALYLCASSPTEGSYEQYFGPGTRLTVT.

The chain couples TRBV5-1 to TRBJ2-1; 13 bases are a match to TRBD2. From germline, CDR1 is SGHRS and CDR2 YFSETQ. V gave up 0 bases and J gave up 8 bases; unmatched junction bases: 8. The CDR3 extends over 17 amino acids. CDR3: CASSLGLAGGSGDEQFF. The CDR3 DNA reads as TGCGCCAGCAGCTTGGGACTAGCGGGGGGCTCTGGGGATGAGCAGTTCTTC.

The chain has TRBV5-1 and TRBJ2-1; D is perhaps TRBD1 (6 bases). CDR1 is SGHRS and CDR2 is YFSETQ in the germline V gene. The CDR3 loop spans 12 amino acids. V lost 4 bases and J 4 bases, leaving 6 bases between the germline ends. CDR3 DNA sequence: TGCGCCAGCAGCGGACAGTACAATGAGCAGTTCTTC. Its translation is CASSGQYNEQFF.